The subject of this entry is one T cell receptor beta chain. Its antigen is unidentified. This sample is part of a study of response to subunit inactivated influenza vaccine. Points from the study as a whole: The study's authors posited that every seasonal influenza vaccination enlists few new T cells.

Germline CDR1 is DFQATT and CDR2 is SNEGSKA (reference sequence). The CDR3 extends over 12 amino acids. TCRdb processed the RT-PCR reads anew with MiXCR; each CDR3 protein has one entry. Of more than 500,000 distinct CDR3 sequences in the sample, around 11% were seen once. This sample also belongs to another study, concerning T cells expressing NK-cell markers. This second study says: For TCR beta, cDNA was produced by 5'RACE template switching with UMIs. Of CD8+ T cells, about 1.0-8% belonged to dominant NKG2C+ clonotypes in roughly six donors. What remained unclear was the HCMV specificity of expanded NKG2C+ T cell clones.

The clonotype comes from a man aged 50 to 60 who received an inactivated influenza vaccine. V gene TRBV20-1 combines with J gene TRBJ1-1; D is perhaps TRBD1 (5 bases). The starting material was PBMCs from blood, obtained on the day of vaccination. CDR3 in amino acids: CRGGHPNTEAFF. Here the CDR3 DNA reads TGCAGGGGAGGACACCCGAACACTGAAGCTTTCTTT.